This TCR beta chain was captured in a study of early T cells in non-severe SARS-CoV-2 infection. Study summary: Alpha and beta chains were unpaired, from unsorted whole-blood bulk RNA.

Individually, cDNA molecules had unique molecular identifiers attached to them. TCRdb reprocessed the 5' RACE reads via MiXCR and lists one record per CDR3 protein. The sample has tens of thousands of distinct CDR3 sequences; around 15% are singletons. A word on this clonotype: The antigen is unknown.

V shed 3 bases and J shed 4 bases, with 12 bases lying between them. Germline CDR1 and CDR2: MDHEN and SYDVKM. This CDR3 has 14 residues. Study-wide results and caveats: In VDJdb matching, anti-spike CD8 responses were favored while private and CD4 specificities went missing.

The sample comprised whole blood. V is TRBV28 and J is TRBJ1-2; possible D gene TRBD1, 6 bases. The TCR was taken from an adult who was a healthcare worker with PCR-confirmed SARS-CoV-2 infection or an uninfected control (not recorded which). The DNA of the CDR3 is TGTGCCAGCAGTTTCACAGGGACCTTCTATGGCTACACCTTC. Protein: CASSFTGTFYGYTF.